This entry features one T cell receptor delta chain sequence. Other DNA sequences in this specimen translate into the identical CDR3. This CDR3 has 16 amino acids. The sample comes from a study of DNA immune sequencing with unique molecular identifiers. A 32-plex genomic DNA assay used primers for all 8 TRDV and 4 TRDJ genes. In around 3 barcoding PCR cycles, molecules received a 12-nucleotide UMI, then adapter PCR followed. TCRdb reanalyzed the multiplex PCR reads using CATT. There are some 4,300 delta-chain clones in the sample; around 12% occur only once, and around 56% lies in the top ten. Sample: gamma-delta T cells enriched from blood buffy coat, or unenriched PBMCs (not recorded which). The origin of this receptor is a human donor in good health. The J gene was identified as TRDJ1, and no V gene was called; the table's TRDD3 call for D was not verified on the DNA. CDR3: CALGKEIGRGDDKLIF. The CDR3 DNA reads TGTGCTCTTGGAAAGGAAATCGGACGGGGAGACGATAAACTCATCTTT.